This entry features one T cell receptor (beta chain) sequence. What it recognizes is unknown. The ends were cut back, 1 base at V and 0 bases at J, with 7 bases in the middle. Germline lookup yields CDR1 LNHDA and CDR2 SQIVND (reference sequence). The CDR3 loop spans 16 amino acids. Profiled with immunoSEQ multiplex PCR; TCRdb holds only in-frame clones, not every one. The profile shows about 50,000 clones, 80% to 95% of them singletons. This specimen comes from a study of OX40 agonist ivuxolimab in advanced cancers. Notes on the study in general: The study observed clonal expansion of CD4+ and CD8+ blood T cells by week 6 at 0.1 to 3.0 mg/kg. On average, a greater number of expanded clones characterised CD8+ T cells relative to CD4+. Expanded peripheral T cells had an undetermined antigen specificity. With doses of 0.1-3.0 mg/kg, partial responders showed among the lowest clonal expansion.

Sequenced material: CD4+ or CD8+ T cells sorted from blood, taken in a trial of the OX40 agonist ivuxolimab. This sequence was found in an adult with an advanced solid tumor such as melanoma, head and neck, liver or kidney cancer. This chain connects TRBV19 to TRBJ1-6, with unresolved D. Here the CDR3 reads CASSIVGSSYNSPLHF. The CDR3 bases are TGTGCCAGTAGTATAGTGGGCAGCTCCTATAATTCACCCCTCCACTTT.